This T cell receptor (beta chain) was captured in a study of T cell responses to AZD1222 COVID-19 vaccine (dated by TCRdb to about 2021). About the study as a whole: A total of 230 to 250 trial participants underwent TCR sequencing, of whom 200 to 220 had received two doses of AZD1222 and about 25 had received two doses of the MenACWY control vaccine. Trial participants were enrolled into age subgroups of 18-55, 56-69 and 70-plus years, which contained around 150, 29 and 61 TCR-sequenced participants, respectively.

About this clone itself: Its antigen has not been determined. Per-nucleotide qualities are absent, and no much larger clonotype sits a single base away.

Reading the germline V gene gives CDR1 LGHNA and CDR2 YSLEER. The CDR3, cysteine through phenylalanine, is 13 amino acids long. This entry keeps only the CDR3 DNA: 39 bases, framed from base 1. V is clipped by 0 bases and J by 7 bases, and the sequence between their germline boundaries is 9 bases long. The CDR3 regions of human TCRbeta chains were analyzed by immunosequencing. Regarding the original processing steps: TCRs in the repertoires were compared against a reference library of SARS-CoV-2-specific TCRs that had been generated with the MIRA antigen-specificity platform. Breadth was defined as the fraction of unique TCRs that were SARS-CoV-2-associated, and depth was defined as the fraction of total T cells that were SARS-CoV-2-associated. Using the MIRA data, each spike-specific TCR was mapped to the spike region that the TCR reacts to and placed in a CD4 or CD8 class. Log10-transformed breadth and depth values were compared by one-way ANOVA with Sidak's multiple comparisons tests. TCRdb retrieved this table from immuneACCESS and kept in-frame rearrangements only. Not all clones are present; in checked studies, unresolved V genes account for under half, and no reason is known for the remainder. Clone size and the V and J calls come from that table; the DNA yielded D and trimming. The sample records around 130,000 clones, roughly nine tenths of which are singletons. 9.5% of the sample is taken by the ten largest.

In light of the paper, this sample's time point label describes: about 28 days (+/-7) after the second vaccine dose. AZD1222 recipients given second doses at about 4 weeks or at about 12 weeks were pooled, since spike-specific TCR depth and breadth were not found to differ between the two schedules. Samples from vaccinated people were obtained from the UK trials COV001 and COV002, which included a single-blind randomized controlled phase 2/3 trial of AZD1222 (ChAdOx1 nCoV-19) in healthy adults. Trial participant PBMC samples were collected at day 0 and day 28 after the second dose for TCRbeta chain sequencing. The paper's findings and limits, for the study overall: Nearly half of unique spike-specific TCRs reportedly recognized epitopes outside regions mutated in the B.1.351 and B.1.1.7 variants. Spike-specific TCR breadth and depth rose significantly after two AZD1222 doses compared with day 0 and with MenACWY recipients. CD4 TCRs associated with the vaccine covered the entire spike protein, and the dominant responses were in regions 160-218 and 743-854. Because no day 14 peak-response samples were available, repertoires were characterized only after the peak T cell response. In the small 56-69-year group, the increase in depth fell short of significance, most likely because of low power. Conclusions about previously exposed vaccinees are limited, since just 6 or 7 AZD1222 recipients were seropositive for SARS-CoV-2 at baseline. Participants were mostly white British and included more females than males, and it was suggested by the authors that clonal diversity may have been underestimated.

The receptor chain draws on TRBV4-3 and TRBJ2-5, with an unclear D gene assignment. The specimen comprised peripheral blood, sampled 28 days after the second AZD1222 dose. This clonotype originated in an adult who received the AZD1222 COVID-19 vaccine. The CDR3 protein: CASSQEVVGTQYF. The bases read TGCGCCAGCAGCCAAGAGGTGGTGGGGACCCAGTACTTC.